Below, 20 T cell receptor beta chains from the same sample are listed, as sequenced in a study of control samples from healthy donors and cancer patients. Data came from immunoSEQ multiplex PCR; TCRdb stores just in-frame clones and leaves some out. The sample has approximately 220,000 clones; roughly 94% are singletons. The sample taken for sequencing was blood. The receptors here all came from a man aged 45-65 years in good health.

The CDR3 here is CATHRAVGNEQYF. The CDR3 region has the DNA TGTGCCACCCACAGGGCTGTCGGTAACGAGCAGTACTTC. V gene TRBV6-5 combines with J gene TRBJ2-7; tentative D call: TRBD1 (6 bases). Trimming took 10 bases from V and 5 from J, leaving 18 bases between them. CDR1 is MNHEY, CDR2 SVGAGI, per germline. This CDR3 is 13 amino acids long.

The chain uses TRBV2 and TRBJ1-5, with D maybe TRBD1 (5 bases). This CDR3 comprises 15 residues. Trimming removed 6 bases from V and 4 bases from J, with 16 bases in between. Per germline, CDR1 SNHLY and CDR2 FYNNEI. The CDR3 bases are TGTGCCAGCAGGATCGTGGGACCGCAAAATCAGCCCCAGCATTTT. It is translated as CASRIVGPQNQPQHF.

This chain uses TRBV19 with TRBJ2-5, with 7 positions matching TRBD2. The CDR3 runs 17 residues. Germline V gene data show CDR1 as LNHDA and CDR2 as SQIVND (reference sequence). Trimming took 5 bases from V and 2 from J; bases not matched to a gene: 14. CDR3 sequence (DNA): TGTGCCAGTAGTCGAGGATGGATGGGGGGAGGGCAAGAGACCCAGTACTTC. It encodes CASSRGWMGGGQETQYF.

The CDR3 coding sequence is TGTGCCAGTTCCCGGGCCCGAAGGAGTTCACCCCTCCACTTT. It yields the protein CASSRARRSSPLHF. The chain joins TRBV28 to TRBJ1-6; D remains unclear. This CDR3 is 14 amino acids long. Germline assignment: CDR1 MDHEN and CDR2 SYDVKM. The germline V and J ends were trimmed by 9 bases and 9 bases, with 18 bases remaining between them. The entire variable domain, with the rest obtained from reference TRBV28 and TRBJ1-6, is as follows: DVKVTQSSRYLVKRTGEKVFLECVQDMDHENMFWYRQDPGLGLRLIYFSYDVKMKEKGDIPEGYSVSREKKERFSLILESASTNQTSMYLCASSRARRSSPLHFGNGTRLTVT.

This chain uses TRBV6-6 with TRBJ2-5; 7 positions match TRBD2. J gave up 4 bases and V 4 bases, and 6 bases lay outside the gene matches. The CDR3 consists of 14 residues. In germline, CDR1 is MNHNY, CDR2 SVGAGI (reference sequence). In nucleotides, the CDR3 is TGTGCCAGCAGTTTTGGACTAGAGTCAGAGACCCAGTACTTC. Its translation: CASSFGLESETQYF.

V usage is TRBV7-3 and J usage is TRBJ2-3; D not certain. The CDR3 runs 13 residues. From germline, CDR1 is SGHTA and CDR2 FQGTGA. V lost 2 bases and J 6 bases, leaving 9 bases between the germline ends. The CDR3, as DNA: TGTGCCAGCAGCTTAGAACGGCATGATACGCAGTATTTT. Translated: CASSLERHDTQYF.

The gene calls are TRBV19 and TRBJ1-1; weak D call: TRBD1 (5 bases). The V and J ends lost 6 bases and 3 bases respectively, with 17 bases between them. CDR1 is LNHDA, CDR2 SQIVND, per germline (reference sequence). This CDR3 has 15 amino acids. The CDR3 is CASRAKGTFYTEAFF. The CDR3 DNA follows: TGTGCCAGTAGAGCTAAAGGGACGTTCTACACTGAAGCTTTCTTT.

The V call is TRBV6-5, the J call TRBJ1-2; no clear D. This CDR3 comprises 13 residues. Trimming took off 5 bases at V and 3 bases at J, with 10 bases between the two ends. Germline lookup yields CDR1 MNHEY and CDR2 SVGAGI. The CDR3, as DNA: TGTGCCAGCAGTCGGACGGAGTACTATGGCTACACCTTC. It is translated as CASSRTEYYGYTF.

The chain has TRBV19 and TRBJ2-2; perhaps TRBD1 as D (6 bases). Per the germline V gene, CDR1 is LNHDA and CDR2 is SQIVND (reference sequence). The CDR3 totals 15 residues. Trimming shortened V by 7 bases and J by 6 bases, and 18 bases separated the two germline ends. CDR3 sequence reads: CASMLGASMAGELFF. The CDR3 coding sequence is TGTGCCAGTATGCTGGGGGCTAGTATGGCCGGGGAGCTGTTTTTT.

The chain recombines TRBV4-1 with TRBJ1-5; no clear D gene. Deletions cut 0 bases from V and 3 bases from J, with 9 bases between. Germline CDR1 reads MGHRA; CDR2 reads YSYEKL. This CDR3 is 15 amino acids long. The CDR3 is CASSQEAAFNQPQHF. CDR3 DNA: TGCGCCAGCAGCCAAGAGGCAGCGTTCAATCAGCCCCAGCATTTT.

CDR3 DNA sequence: TGTGCCAGCAGTGAAAGTCTAGGTAATACGGTTCATTTT. Encoded protein: CASSESLGNTVHF. The gene calls are TRBV6-1 and TRBJ1-5; D remains ambiguous. V lost 2 bases to trimming and J lost 16 bases, with 18 bases between them. Germline CDR1 MNHNS, CDR2 SASEGT. This CDR3 has 13 residues.

This chain connects TRBV30 to TRBJ2-5; 7 bases map to TRBD2. Germline lookup yields CDR1 GTSNPN and CDR2 SVGIG (reference sequence). The CDR3 totals 15 residues. Trimming at V came to 2 bases and at J to 5 bases, leaving 11 bases not matched to a gene. CDR3 loop: CAWSLGSPGGETQYF. The DNA of the CDR3 is TGTGCCTGGAGTCTTGGCAGCCCGGGGGGTGAGACCCAGTACTTC.

The chain is built from TRBV6-5 and TRBJ1-1; a weak D match, TRBD1 (6 bases). Germline-derived CDR1 and CDR2 are MNHEY and SVGAGI. The CDR3 runs to 14 residues. The germline V and J ends were trimmed by 2 bases and 5 bases, with 12 bases remaining between them. CDR3 region: CASSYGGGNTEAFF. The DNA for the CDR3 is TGTGCCAGCAGTTACGGAGGGGGAAATACTGAAGCTTTCTTT.

CDR3 amino acids: CASSYEGGGADTQYF. In nucleotides, the CDR3 is TGTGCCAGCAGTTATGAGGGAGGTGGCGCAGATACGCAGTATTTT. J is TRBJ2-3 and V is TRBV6-5; a possible D gene is TRBD2 (6 bases). Germline V gives CDR1 MNHEY, CDR2 SVGAGI. This CDR3 has 15 residues. Trimming cost V 3 bases and J 4 bases, with 14 bases left between them.

This clone was observed once. V usage is TRBV30 and J usage is TRBJ1-1; TRBD1 matches 7 bases. Germline values: CDR1 GTSNPN, CDR2 SVGIG (reference sequence). With V trimmed by 0 bases and J by 2 bases, 6 bases remained unmatched. The CDR3 extends over 15 amino acids. The CDR3, as DNA: TGTGCCTGGAGTGTACTAGGGACAGCTAACACTGAAGCTTTCTTT. Translation: CAWSVLGTANTEAFF. The variable domain in full, completed from reference TRBV30 and TRBJ1-1, reads SQTIHQWPATLVQPVGSPLSLECTVEGTSNPNLYWYRQAAGRGLQLLFYSVGIGQISSEVPQNLSASRPQDRQFILSSKKLLLSDSGFYLCAWSVLGTANTEAFFGQGTRLTVV.

The J gene is TRBJ2-3, the V gene TRBV3-1 (or the pseudogene TRBV3-2); the D is unclear. The germline V and J ends were trimmed by 2 bases and 8 bases, with 11 bases remaining between them. The length of the CDR3 is 13 residues. From germline, CDR1 is LGHDT and CDR2 YNNKEL (reference sequence). The CDR3 is CASSQTPEGTQYF. Here the CDR3 DNA reads TGTGCCAGCAGCCAAACCCCTGAAGGTACGCAGTATTTT.

This clone was seen only once. The genes are TRBV19 and TRBJ2-1; 7 bases line up with TRBD2. Germline assignment: CDR1 LNHDA and CDR2 SQIVND (reference sequence). The CDR3 contains 12 residues. With 6 bases clipped from V and 6 bases from J, the junction kept 2 bases outside the gene matches. The CDR3 coding sequence is TGTGCCAGTAGCTGGGGGGGCAATGAGCAGTTCTTC. It codes for CASSWGGNEQFF. Using reference TRBV19 and TRBJ2-1 for the parts outside the CDR3, the full variable domain is DGGITQSPKYLFRKEGQNVTLSCEQNLNHDAMYWYRQDPGQGLRLIYYSQIVNDFQKGDIAEGYSVSREKKESFPLTVTSAQKNPTAFYLCASSWGGNEQFFGPGTRLTVL.

V usage is TRBV28 and J usage is TRBJ2-7, with 7 positions matching TRBD2. This CDR3 is built from 11 residues. Germline CDR1 reads MDHEN; CDR2 reads SYDVKM. J lost 3 bases, V lost 9 bases, and 2 bases had no gene match. The CDR3 spells CASGGGYEQYV. Written as DNA, the CDR3 is TGTGCCAGTGGCGGGGGCTACGAGCAGTACGTC.

V gene TRBV5-4 combines with J gene TRBJ1-2; 9 bases match TRBD1. V was clipped by 2 bases and J by 4 bases; unmatched bases: 9. The CDR3 is 16 amino acids. Germline V gives CDR1 SGHNT, CDR2 YYREEE (reference sequence). The CDR3 loop reads CASSLGQGSSSYGYTF. CDR3 DNA sequence: TGTGCCAGCAGCTTAGGACAGGGGTCCTCTTCCTATGGCTACACCTTC.

This clone occurred a few times. This rearrangement joins TRBV25-1 to TRBJ1-4, with TRBD1 matching over 12 bases. Trimming cost V 4 bases and J 8 bases; bases outside gene matches: 5. Germline V gene data show CDR1 as MGHDK and CDR2 as SYGVNS. The CDR3 has 15 amino acids. CDR3 in amino acids: CASSGGQGAEEKLFF. The CDR3, as DNA: TGTGCCAGCAGTGGGGGACAGGGGGCCGAAGAAAAACTGTTTTTT.